This passage covers 28 T cell receptor beta chains from one sample sequenced in a study of OX40 agonist ivuxolimab in advanced cancers. Method: immunoSEQ multiplex PCR; TCRdb's copy keeps in-frame clones and lacks some. The sample includes 80,000 or so clones, around 83% seen only once; the top ten take less than 2.5%. This sample comprised CD4+ or CD8+ T cells sorted from blood, obtained in a trial of the OX40 agonist ivuxolimab. The receptor set was obtained from an adult with an advanced solid tumor such as melanoma, head and neck, liver or kidney cancer.

V and J are TRBV2 and TRBJ2-1, with D possibly TRBD2 on 6 matching bases. Trimming took off 7 bases at V and 2 bases at J, with 15 bases between the two ends. The germline gives CDR1 SNHLY, CDR2 FYNNEI. CDR3 length: 15 residues. The CDR3 sequence: CASNKGRGAYNEQFF. The CDR3 DNA is TGTGCCAGCAATAAAGGGCGCGGGGCCTACAATGAGCAGTTCTTC.

The rearrangement uses TRBV10-2 and TRBJ2-2; D gene uncertain. Germline assignment: CDR1 WSHSY and CDR2 SAAADI. The CDR3 runs to 12 residues. The V gene lost 4 bases and the J gene lost 5 bases, with 5 bases spanning the gap. CDR3 in DNA: TGCGCCAGCAGTGTATGGACCGGGGAGCTGTTTTTT. Translation: CASSVWTGELFF.

The rearrangement joins TRBV19 to TRBJ1-2; D is possibly TRBD1 (6 bases). V was pared by 8 bases and J by 1 base, with 14 bases between. Germline CDR1 LNHDA, CDR2 SQIVND (reference sequence). The CDR3 sequence is 14 residues long. The CDR3 spells CASWAGEGNYGYTF. The CDR3 bases are TGTGCCAGTTGGGCAGGGGAAGGTAACTATGGCTACACCTTC.

This chain links TRBV18 with TRBJ2-2, with D unclear. The CDR3 spans 13 residues. CDR1 is KGHSH and CDR2 is LQKENI in the germline V gene. Trimming stripped 1 base from V and 5 bases from J, with 5 bases between. DNA for the CDR3: TGTGCCAGCTCACCACGGCGTACCGGGGAGCTGTTTTTT. Translation: CASSPRRTGELFF. Complete variable domain (other parts from reference TRBV18 and TRBJ2-2): NAGVMQNPRHLVRRRGQEARLRCSPMKGHSHVYWYRQLPEEGLKFMVYLQKENIIDESGMPKERFSAEFPKEGPSILRIQQVVRGDSAAYFCASSPRRTGELFFGEGSRLTVL.

A few counts support this clone. The gene calls are TRBV28 and TRBJ1-1; D remains unclear. CDR3 size: 13 residues. Germline CDR1 MDHEN, CDR2 SYDVKM. Trimming took off 2 bases at V and 0 bases at J, with 4 bases between the two ends. CDR3 region: CASSLGMNTEAFF. The CDR3 nucleotides are TGTGCCAGCAGTTTAGGGATGAACACTGAAGCTTTCTTT. Using reference TRBV28 and TRBJ1-1 for the parts outside the CDR3, the full variable domain is DVKVTQSSRYLVKRTGEKVFLECVQDMDHENMFWYRQDPGLGLRLIYFSYDVKMKEKGDIPEGYSVSREKKERFSLILESASTNQTSMYLCASSLGMNTEAFFGQGTRLTVV.

The rearrangement links TRBV29-1 to TRBJ2-3, with 7 bases aligning to TRBD1. Germline V lookup: CDR1 SQVTM, CDR2 ANQGSEA. The V and J ends lost 8 bases and 2 bases, in that order; junction bases with no gene match: 1. The CDR3 runs to 11 residues. CDR3 coding DNA: TGCAGCACAGGGGACACAGATACGCAGTATTTT. This sequence encodes CSTGDTDTQYF.

The chain joins TRBV19 to TRBJ2-1; D might be TRBD1 or TRBD2, each matching 7 bases. The germline V gene encodes CDR1 LNHDA and CDR2 SQIVND (reference sequence). This CDR3 comprises 15 residues. V shed 8 bases and J shed 5 bases, with 19 bases lying between them. Here the CDR3 DNA reads TGTGCCAGTCAGGGGGTTGGCGGGGGAAACAATGAGCAGTTCTTC. Translating it yields CASQGVGGGNNEQFF.

The gene calls are TRBV9 and TRBJ2-1, with TRBD2 identical over 8 bases. Losses at the gene ends were 4 bases for V and 0 bases for J; bases not matched to a gene: 9. The CDR3 loop spans 17 amino acids. Germline values: CDR1 SGDLS, CDR2 YYNGEE. The CDR3 sequence: CASSLHSAGASYNEQFF. DNA for the CDR3: TGTGCCAGCAGCTTGCATTCAGCGGGAGCCTCCTACAATGAGCAGTTCTTC.

The chain joins TRBV19 to TRBJ1-2, with D hard to call. CDR3 length: 17 residues. Trimming cost V 3 bases and J 4 bases, with 21 bases left between them. Germline V CDR1 and CDR2: LNHDA, SQIVND (reference sequence). The CDR3 sequence is CASSIHRAGGVVYGYTF. The CDR3 DNA reads TGTGCCAGTAGTATCCATAGGGCAGGCGGAGTGGTCTATGGCTACACCTTC.

V usage is TRBV19 and J usage is TRBJ2-2, with D perhaps TRBD2 (5 bases). Germline V gene lookup returns CDR1 LNHDA and CDR2 SQIVND (reference sequence). V dropped 6 bases and J dropped 8 bases, with 10 bases sitting between them. The CDR3 is made up of 12 amino acids. For the CDR3, the DNA is TGTGCCAGTAGATTGAGGGTGGGGGAGCTGTTTTTT. Its translation: CASRLRVGELFF.

The rearrangement uses TRBV5-4 and TRBJ2-3; D is uncertain. This CDR3 has 12 amino acids. Germline V gene data show CDR1 as SGHNT and CDR2 as YYREEE (reference sequence). V was cut by 4 bases and J by 6 bases, with 9 bases left in between. The CDR3 sequence: CASSTLGDTQYF. The CDR3 DNA reads TGTGCCAGCAGCACCCTTGGGGATACGCAGTATTTT.

This CDR3 is CSVGGGVSGYTF. Written as DNA, the CDR3 is TGCAGCGTCGGGGGAGGGGTTAGTGGCTACACCTTC. This chain joins TRBV29-1 and TRBJ1-2, with TRBD1 as a possible D gene (5 bases). Germline CDR1 is SQVTM and CDR2 is ANQGSEA. The CDR3 runs to 12 residues. Trimming took 6 bases from V and 7 from J, leaving 15 bases between them.

This chain links TRBV5-6 with TRBJ2-7; the D call may be TRBD1 or TRBD2 (5 bases each). Trimming cost V 4 bases and J 2 bases, with 10 bases left between them. The CDR3 runs to 13 residues. The germline V gene has CDR1 SGHDT and CDR2 YYEEEE. CDR3 sequence reads: CASSRTGPYEQYF. The CDR3 nucleotides are TGTGCCAGCAGCCGGACGGGACCCTACGAGCAGTACTTC.

The rearrangement links TRBV18 to TRBJ1-1, with D perhaps matching TRBD1 (6 bases). Between the trimmed V and J ends, which lost 4 bases and 3 bases, there was a span of 12 bases. The germline gives CDR1 KGHSH, CDR2 LQKENI. The CDR3 sequence is 14 residues long. The CDR3 sequence: CASSLTGIYTEAFF. The CDR3 region has the DNA TGTGCCAGCTCACTCACAGGGATTTACACTGAAGCTTTCTTT. The full variable domain, in which reference TRBV18 and TRBJ1-1 provide the parts outside the CDR3, is NAGVMQNPRHLVRRRGQEARLRCSPMKGHSHVYWYRQLPEEGLKFMVYLQKENIIDESGMPKERFSAEFPKEGPSILRIQQVVRGDSAAYFCASSLTGIYTEAFFGQGTRLTVV.

Written as DNA, the CDR3 is TGTGCCAGCAGTCTATTCCGGGCCTCAAGCACAGATACGCAGTATTTT. This translates into CASSLFRASSTDTQYF. The chain recombines TRBV28 with TRBJ2-3; no reliable D call. Looked up from germline, CDR1 is MDHEN and CDR2 is SYDVKM. Trimming shortened V by 5 bases and J by 0 bases, and 15 bases separated the two germline ends. The CDR3 is 16 residues long.

This chain joins TRBV5-1 and TRBJ2-7; possible D gene TRBD2, 5 bases. CDR1 is SGHRS, CDR2 YFSETQ, per germline. V gave up 0 bases and J gave up 0 bases, with 7 bases separating them. The CDR3 contains 14 residues. CDR3 sequence (DNA): TGCGCCAGCAGCTTGGGAGGGAGCTCCTACGAGCAGTACTTC. It yields the protein CASSLGGSSYEQYF.

The chain uses TRBV27 and TRBJ1-1; 7 bases are a match to TRBD1. Trimming cost V 5 bases and J 4 bases; bases outside gene matches: 10. This CDR3 comprises 15 residues. From germline, CDR1 is MNHEY and CDR2 SMNVEV (reference sequence). The CDR3 DNA is TGTGCCAGCAGTCCCAGGGGGGGGGTTGGCACTGAAGCTTTCTTT. Translating gives CASSPRGGVGTEAFF.

The V and J genes are TRBV28 and TRBJ2-7; D unresolved. V lost 1 base, J lost 1 base, and 8 bases lay in between. Germline values: CDR1 MDHEN, CDR2 SYDVKM. The CDR3 loop spans 14 amino acids. The CDR3 is CASSLLTRSYEQYF. The CDR3 coding sequence is TGTGCCAGCAGTTTATTGACCAGATCCTACGAGCAGTACTTC.

This sequence joins TRBV28 and TRBJ1-5, with a weak D call TRBD1 (5 bases). From germline, CDR1 is MDHEN and CDR2 SYDVKM. Trimming shortened V by 2 bases and J by 0 bases, and 5 bases separated the two germline ends. The CDR3 has 14 amino acids. CDR3 sequence: CASSLGTSNQPQHF. CDR3 DNA: TGTGCCAGCAGTTTAGGGACTAGCAATCAGCCCCAGCATTTT.

The chain links TRBV10-1 to TRBJ2-2; a weak D match, TRBD1 (5 bases). V shed 2 bases and J shed 7 bases, with 11 bases lying between them. The CDR3 has 14 residues. Germline V CDR1 and CDR2: WNHNN, SYGVQD (reference sequence). DNA for the CDR3: TGCGCCAGCAGTGAGGTCAGGGCTCACGGGGAGCTGTTTTTT. Translated: CASSEVRAHGELFF.

The chain is built from TRBV25-1 and TRBJ2-6; unclear D gene. CDR1 and CDR2 (germline): MGHDK, SYGVNS. Deletions cut 2 bases from V and 1 base from J, with 12 bases between. This CDR3 contains 17 residues. The DNA of the CDR3 is TGTGCCAGCAGTGAAGGACCATCCCCTTCTGGGGCCAACGTCCTGACTTTC. Translated: CASSEGPSPSGANVLTF.

This clone was seen a single time. The V call is TRBV11-3, the J call TRBJ2-3; the D gene could be TRBD1 or TRBD2 (5 bases each). The CDR3 runs 13 residues. V was shortened by 8 bases and J by 2 bases, with 11 bases between the two germline ends. CDR1 and CDR2 from the germline V gene are SGHNT and YENEEA. In DNA, the CDR3 is TGTGCCAGCGGTCGAGGGGCCACAGATACGCAGTATTTT. It is translated as CASGRGATDTQYF.

CDR3 DNA: TGCGCCAGCAGCTTGGAATTTGGTCCAGTGTCCTACGAGCAGTACTTC. Its protein is CASSLEFGPVSYEQYF. This chain links TRBV5-1 with TRBJ2-7; no reliable D call. Trimming took 0 bases from V and 1 from J, leaving 14 bases between them. This CDR3 comprises 16 residues. CDR1 SGHRS and CDR2 YFSETQ come from the germline V gene.

This rearrangement joins TRBV7-9 to TRBJ2-1; 9 bases agree with TRBD1. The V gene end was trimmed by 5 bases and the J gene end by 11 bases; junction bases not matched to a gene: 13. Germline assignment: CDR1 SEHNR and CDR2 FQNEAQ (reference sequence). The CDR3 is 15 residues long. The CDR3 reads CASSPWTGVPLKQFF. Here the CDR3 DNA reads TGTGCCAGCAGCCCCTGGACAGGGGTCCCCTTAAAGCAGTTCTTC.

The chain carries TRBV11-3 and TRBJ2-5; 8 bases line up with TRBD2. V lost 5 bases to trimming and J lost 5 bases; unmatched junction nucleotides: 4. This CDR3 spans 13 amino acids. From germline, CDR1 is SGHNT and CDR2 YENEEA. The CDR3 loop reads CASSPGGHETQYF. DNA of the CDR3: TGTGCCAGCAGCCCGGGGGGGCACGAGACCCAGTACTTC.

The chain joins TRBV10-3 to TRBJ1-4; the match to TRBD1 covers 10 bases. The CDR3 contains 14 residues. V was pared by 8 bases and J by 4 bases, with 4 bases of the junction left unmatched. The V gene's germline CDR1 is ENHRY and CDR2 SYGVKD. The CDR3: CAIGRDRGNEKLFF. CDR3 coding DNA: TGTGCCATCGGTAGGGACAGGGGTAATGAAAAACTGTTTTTT.

The chain carries TRBV7-3 and TRBJ1-1, with D unresolved. Trimming pared 3 bases from V and 1 base from J, leaving 9 bases between. Germline V gene data show CDR1 as SGHTA and CDR2 as FQGTGA. The CDR3 extends over 14 amino acids. The DNA of the CDR3 is TGTGCCAGCAGCTTCCAAGGGCGGAACACTGAAGCTTTCTTT. Translated: CASSFQGRNTEAFF.

The chain links TRBV25-1 to TRBJ2-1; 13 bases are shared with TRBD2. The junction had 5 bases not matched to a gene; V was cut back by 3 bases and J by 12 bases. The CDR3 is 14 residues long. Germline V CDR1 and CDR2: MGHDK, SYGVNS. The CDR3 spells CASSESLAGGPQFF. The CDR3 DNA reads TGTGCCAGCAGTGAGTCACTAGCGGGAGGGCCGCAGTTCTTC.